This T cell receptor (beta chain) was sequenced during a study of blood T cell repertoires in COVID-19. As for the study in general: PBMCs, B-cell-depleted T cells, or T cells provided the cDNA or gDNA that made up the material.

The data were produced by immunoSEQ multiplex PCR, yet TCRdb's version contains in-frame clones alone and is incomplete. The repertoire includes tens of thousands of clones, about 91% of them detected once, and 43% sits in the top ten. The germline CDR1 and CDR2 sequences are SNHLY and FYNNEI. The V gene lost 6 bases and the J gene lost 5 bases, with 11 bases spanning the gap. The CDR3 loop spans 13 amino acids. Material for sequencing was peripheral blood. The chain recombines TRBV2 with TRBJ1-5, with D possibly being TRBD1 (6 bases). The origin of this receptor is a woman aged 55-69 years with COVID-19, enrolled during active disease. The CDR3 coding sequence is TGTGCCAGCAGGGGACACCCAGATCAGCCCCAGCATTTT. Residues: CASRGHPDQPQHF.